This TCR beta chain was observed in a study of human T cells and chemical hapten exposure. What the library attached to individual cDNA molecules were unique molecular identifiers. Per the original data handling: With a range of roughly 23,224 to 690,600, the median per sample was about 87,000 TCRs. TCRdb fed the RACE reads into MiXCR, producing one record per CDR3 protein. The V and J calls, along with clone size, are taken from TCRdb and not from the paper's own processing. Found here are 340,000 or so distinct CDR3 sequences, about 7% of them singletons; the top ten hold 7.5% to 9%. This CDR3 is 18 amino acids long. V lost 0 bases, J lost 0 bases, and 13 bases lay in between. Germline values: CDR1 SGHTS, CDR2 YDEGEE. Time point described: patch test 1, 2 weeks after DPC sensitization. Treatment of the sample: therapeutic diphenylcyclopropenone sensitization with weekly scalp DPC.

The material was whole blood, obtained in connection with sensitization to the hapten diphenylcyclopropenone (DPC). This sequence was found in a woman between 18 and 29 years old with alopecia areata. Some clones in this sample may be carry-over from other donors' samples. The chain recombines TRBV5-8 with TRBJ2-6, with a weak D call TRBD2 (6 bases). CDR3 sequence: CASSLARLDPSGANVLTF. The CDR3 DNA follows: TGTGCCAGCAGCTTGGCCCGACTAGATCCCTCTGGGGCCAACGTCCTGACTTTC. The whole variable domain, filled in from reference TRBV5-8 and TRBJ2-6, reads EAGVTQSPTHLIKTRGQQATLRCSPISGHTSVYWYQQALGLGLQFLLWYDEGEERNRGNFPPRFSGRQFPNYSSELNVNALELEDSALYLCASSLARLDPSGANVLTFGAGSRLTVL.